This T cell receptor beta chain was documented in a study of CXCR3 chemokines and chemotherapy response in bladder cancer (dated by TCRdb to between 2021 and 2024). General notes on the study: The study tested whether activity of the CXCR3 chemokine system within human bladder cancer tumors predicted response to chemotherapy.

This clonotype has a count of ten or more. No cognate antigen has been identified for it. Nothing much larger sits one base from this clone, and base qualities are not available. To prepare the library, PCR was applied. The sequencer was an Illumina HiSeq 2500. TCRdb itself trimmed the public reads at Q25 with fastp, ran MiXCR and retained productive beta chains. Every distinct CDR3 protein forms one entry, paired with its most common genes and DNA. For this sample the table gives a few thousand distinct CDR3 sequences, of which approximately 15% were detected only once. The ten biggest clones cover 11% of the sample. There are 15 amino acids in the CDR3, from cysteine to phenylalanine inclusive. The kept DNA is CDR3 alone, 45 bases in frame from the first base. Trimmed from V: 5 bases; trimmed from J: 3 bases; junction bases lacking a gene match: 5. The CDR1 and CDR2 encoded by the germline V gene are MNHNS and SASEGT.

The sequence joins TRBV6-1 to TRBJ2-1; TRBD2 fits 9 bases in the junction. The receptor was derived from a human donor with bladder cancer that responded to neoadjuvant chemotherapy. The specimen was taken from a patient whose treatment included neoadjuvant chemotherapy. The CDR3 corresponds to CASSSGTSFYNEQFF. The nucleotide sequence is TGTGCCAGCAGTTCCGGGACTAGCTTCTACAATGAGCAGTTCTTC.